This T cell receptor (beta chain) came from a study of post-analysis software for immune sequencing data. Overall study: Relapsing-remitting, secondary progressive and progressive-relapsing forms of multiple sclerosis all featured among disease courses.

Whole-study results and caveats: Five TRBV segments appeared more often in patients than in controls, and TRBV5-6, TRBV5-1 and TRBV20-1 were among these.

CDR1 is SSHAT and CDR2 is FNYEAQ in the germline V gene (reference sequence). This CDR3 is built from 14 residues. The TCR beta cDNA libraries contained unique molecular identifiers. Each CDR3 protein is one row after TCRdb ran MiXCR on the PCR reads. Altogether roughly 580,000 distinct CDR3 sequences are present, around 40% being singletons, with the ten largest covering about 1.5%. Regarding this clonotype: Antigen unknown. At one end the junction does not follow the germline gene, possibly because of a read error.

Sequencing used blood. This receptor was identified in a girl aged 10-17 years with multiple sclerosis. This rearrangement joins TRBV7-7 to TRBJ2-1; perhaps TRBD1 as D (6 bases). CDR3 amino acids: CASSGQTGIDEQFF. CDR3 coding DNA: TGTGCTAGCAGCGGCCAAACAGGGATCGATGAGCAGTTCTTC.